The rows below give T cell receptor beta chains drawn from one sample of a study of tumor and adjacent non-tumor tissue in lung cancer. TCRdb used MiXCR to reprocess the multiplex PCR reads, holding one entry per CDR3 protein. The profile shows under 75,000 distinct CDR3 sequences, around two thirds of them singletons. The sequenced material came from distant non-tumor lung tissue. The receptors shown here come from a woman in her fifties or sixties with non-small cell lung cancer. Each CDR3 is given with its conserved first and last residue. The D gene is left open where the match is weak. For some rows the clone size is stated as once, few or many, or as a class when expanded; others skip it.

abundance,j_gene,v_gene,d_gene,CDR3aa,CDR3nt
many,TRBJ1-5,TRBV7-2,NA,CASSLDVNQPQHF,TGTGCCAGCAGCTTAGACGTAAATCAGCCCCAGCATTTT
many,TRBJ2-7,TRBV6-5,TRBD2,CASSRTSSDYEQYF,TGTGCCAGCAGTCGGACTAGCTCCGACTACGAGCAGTACTTC
few,TRBJ2-5,TRBV7-2,NA,CASSRRGSQQETQYF,TGTGCCAGCAGCCGACGGGGCAGTCAACAAGAGACCCAGTACTTC
many,TRBJ1-1,TRBV24-1,TRBD1,CATSDQGQLGNTEAFF,TGTGCCACCAGTGACCAGGGACAGTTGGGGAACACTGAAGCTTTCTTT
large,TRBJ2-1,TRBV5-6,TRBD1,CASSADRGEIYNEQFF,TGTGCCAGCAGCGCCGACAGGGGGGAAATCTACAATGAGCAGTTCTTC
NA,TRBJ1-5,TRBV28,NA,CASSLTSRVSSQPQHF,TGCGCCAGCAGTCTTACCAGCCGGGTTAGCAGTCAGCCCCAGCATTTT
medium-sized,TRBJ1-1,TRBV20-1,NA,CSATPFWGTEAFF,TGCAGTGCGACCCCGTTCTGGGGGACTGAAGCTTTCTTT
NA,TRBJ1-1,TRBV6-4,NA,CASSDEGRNTEAFF,TGTGCCAGCAGTGACGAAGGTAGGAACACTGAAGCTTTCTTT
NA,TRBJ2-3,TRBV11-2,TRBD2,CASSLAGGANTQYF,TGTGCCAGCAGCTTGGCGGGAGGGGCGAATACGCAGTATTTT
NA,TRBJ2-1,TRBV11-2,NA,CASSFNPRSRHFF,TGTGCCAGCAGCTTTAATCCCAGAAGTCGGCATTTCTTC
NA,TRBJ2-1,TRBV20-1,TRBD2,CSADLAGGYNEQLF,TGCAGTGCAGATCTAGCGGGAGGTTATAATGAGCAGTTATTC
NA,TRBJ1-5,TRBV28,NA,CASSPSSGGSNEPQHF,TGTGCCAGCAGTCCCTCTTCCGGGGGAAGCAATGAGCCCCAGCATTTT
NA,TRBJ2-1,TRBV5-1,NA,CASSPQDIGSYNGQFF,TGCGCCAGCAGCCCCCAGGACATAGGGTCATACAATGGGCAGTTCTTC
many,TRBJ1-2,TRBV4-3,NA,CASSQERGNGYTF,TGCGCCAGCAGCCAAGAAAGGGGGAATGGCTACACCTTC
NA,TRBJ1-2,TRBV2,NA,CASSDRGGYVYTF,TGTGCCAGCAGTGACAGAGGTGGCTATGTCTACACCTTC
NA,TRBJ2-1,TRBV10-3,NA,CAISDSDKRAYNEQFF,TGTGCCATTAGTGATTCGGATAAGCGGGCCTACAATGAGCAGTTCTTC
NA,TRBJ2-7,TRBV11-2,NA,CVSSRTYEQYF,TGTGTCAGCAGTCGTACCTACGAGCAGTACTTC
many,TRBJ1-3,TRBV12-3/TRBV12-4,TRBD1,CASRGTGKFGNTIYF,TGTGCCAGCAGGGGGACAGGGAAATTTGGAAACACCATATATTTT
NA,TRBJ1-1,TRBV4-1,NA,CASSRDRYMANTEAFF,TGCGCCAGCAGCCGAGATCGCTACATGGCGAACACTGAAGCTTTCTTT
NA,TRBJ2-1,TRBV29-1,TRBD2,CSGRTSGRALRNEEFF,TGCAGCGGACGGACTAGCGGGAGGGCTCTGAGGAATGAGGAGTTCTTC
NA,TRBJ2-7,TRBV11-2,TRBD1,CASSIGTGVTDEQHF,TGTGCCAGCAGCATCGGGACAGGGGTTACCGACGAGCAGCACTTC
NA,TRBJ1-1,TRBV11-1,NA,CVSSLKELNTGAFF,TGTGTCAGCAGCTTAAAAGAGTTGAACACTGGAGCTTTCTTT
NA,TRBJ1-5,TRBV20-1,NA,CSAYRVIEPQHF,TGCAGTGCTTATAGGGTTATTGAGCCCCAGCATTTT
NA,TRBJ2-3,TRBV19,NA,CASGTDTQYF,TGTGCCTCGGGCACAGATACGCAGTATTTT
NA,TRBJ1-1,TRBV4-1,NA,CASSQDLYKEKTEAFF,TGCGCCAGCAGCCAAGATCTCTACAAGGAGAAGACTGAAGCTTTCTTT
NA,TRBJ2-7,TRBV7-9,NA,CASIWNLYEQYF,TGTGCCAGCATCTGGAATTTGTACGAGCAGTACTTC
NA,TRBJ2-3,TRBV5-4,TRBD1,CASSPTGSTATQYF,TGTGCCAGCAGCCCGACAGGGAGTACAGCTACGCAGTATTTT
NA,TRBJ2-1,TRBV12-3/TRBV12-4,TRBD1,CASTTLGQASNELFF,TGTGCCAGCACCACCTTGGGACAGGCAAGCAATGAGTTGTTCTTC
NA,TRBJ2-2,TRBV12-3/TRBV12-4,NA,CASSPKPGIENTGELFF,TGTGCCAGTAGCCCCAAACCCGGGATAGAAAACACCGGGGAGCTGTTTTTT
NA,TRBJ2-1,TRBV20-1,NA,CSTRLAGGYNEQFF,TGCAGTACTAGGCTAGCAGGAGGCTACAATGAGCAGTTCTTC
NA,TRBJ2-2,TRBV20-1,NA,CSAPSITDIGELFF,TGCAGTGCTCCCAGCATTACTGACATCGGGGAGCTGTTTTTT
NA,TRBJ2-4,TRBV11-1,NA,CASSRSLAKNIQYF,TGTGCCAGCAGCAGAAGTCTGGCCAAAAACATTCAGTACTTC
NA,TRBJ2-1,TRBV2,TRBD2,CASNPRGASGRNTTGNEQFF,TGTGCCAGCAATCCAAGGGGGGCTAGCGGGAGGAACACGACAGGCAATGAGCAGTTCTTC
once,TRBJ1-4,TRBV29-1,NA,CSAGRGNEKLFF,TGCAGCGCTGGACGGGGAAATGAAAAACTGTTTTTT
many,TRBJ1-1,TRBV20-1,TRBD1,CSASLTGRGAFF,TGCAGTGCTAGCCTGACAGGGCGTGGAGCTTTCTTT
NA,TRBJ2-1,TRBV4-1,NA,CASSLTRGPYNEQFF,TGCGCCAGCAGCCTGACTAGGGGTCCCTACAATGAGCAGTTCTTC
once,TRBJ2-4,TRBV11-3,TRBD2,CASSSGTSLNIQYF,TGTGCCAGCAGCTCGGGGACTAGCCTGAACATTCAGTACTTC
NA,TRBJ1-1,TRBV6-2/TRBV6-3,TRBD1,CASSGDRGGYAEAFF,TGTGCCAGTAGTGGTGACAGGGGAGGGTACGCTGAAGCTTTCTTT
few,TRBJ2-7,TRBV6-2/TRBV6-3,TRBD2,CVSSRLAGGEQYF,TGTGTCAGCAGCCGACTAGCGGGAGGCGAGCAGTACTTC
once,TRBJ2-7,TRBV11-2,NA,CASSFGTGITYERYF,NA
medium-sized,TRBJ2-1,TRBV20-1,TRBD2,CSARGGREINEQFF,TGCAGTGCTAGGGGCGGGAGGGAGATCAATGAGCAGTTCTTC
NA,TRBJ1-5,TRBV11-3,TRBD1,CASSFSQGCSQPQHF,TGTGCCAGCAGCTTTTCACAGGGGTGCAGTCAGCCTCAGCATTTT
few,TRBJ2-1,TRBV30,NA,CATLTYNEQFF,TGTGCCACACTTACCTACAATGAGCAGTTCTTC
NA,TRBJ2-7,TRBV5-1,NA,CASSLAGTYEQYF,TGCGCCAGCAGCTTGGCAGGAACCTACGAGCAGTACTTC
few,TRBJ1-6,TRBV12-3/TRBV12-4,NA,CASSLAGQANSPLHF,TGTGCCAGCAGTTTAGCGGGACAAGCCAATTCACCCCTCCACTTT
NA,TRBJ2-7,TRBV20-1,TRBD2,CSASNAGDGRTYEQCF,TGCAGTGCTAGTAACGCGGGAGATGGAAGGACTTACGAGCAGTGCTTC
NA,TRBJ2-5,TRBV4-1,NA,CASSQGGRGGERGTQCF,TGTGCCAGCAGCCAAGGTGGCAGGGGAGGGGAAAGAGGGACCCAGTGCTTC
NA,TRBJ1-2,TRBV12-3/TRBV12-4,NA,CASSMRERGYGYAF,TGTGCCAGCAGTATGCGGGAGCGAGGCTATGGCTACGCCTTC
NA,TRBJ2-7,TRBV11-2,TRBD2,CASSLRPGLAGVGEEYF,TGTGCCAGCAGCTTAAGGCCGGGACTAGCGGGAGTAGGTGAGGAGTACTTC
NA,TRBJ1-3,TRBV7-8,NA,CVSSSRTEGNTINF,TGTGTCAGCAGCTCACGGACAGAAGGAAACACCATAAATTTT
many,TRBJ1-2,TRBV6-1,NA,CASKGKPDSYGYTF,TGTGCCAGCAAGGGGAAACCCGACTCCTATGGCTACACCTTC
NA,TRBJ2-7,TRBV11-2,TRBD1,CACSFGTGFTYEEYF,TGTGCCTGCAGCTTCGGGACAGGGTTTACCTACGAGGAGTACTTC